What follows are 21 T cell receptor beta chains derived from one specimen sequenced in a study of PD-1 blockade in classical Hodgkin lymphoma. Clones were read by immunoSEQ multiplex PCR, and TCRdb kept only the in-frame ones, dropping some. The data contain some 22,000 clones, less than 80% of them seen just once; the ten biggest clones take up about 22%. Every patient experienced relapse after autologous stem cell transplantation, and brentuximab vedotin exposure varied. The sample in question was peripheral blood mononuclear cells (PBMCs), obtained at baseline. These receptors originate from a human donor with classical Hodgkin lymphoma.

This sequence joins TRBV19 and TRBJ2-3; a possible D gene is TRBD1 (6 bases). This CDR3 is built from 15 residues. V dropped 9 bases and J dropped 6 bases, with 22 bases sitting between them. Germline V gene data show CDR1 as LNHDA and CDR2 as SQIVND (reference sequence). CDR3 coding DNA: TGTGCCAGCCGAACATACGCTACAGGGTCGGATACGCAGTATTTT. It codes for CASRTYATGSDTQYF.

Regarding this clone: Additional DNA sequences in this sample encode the identical CDR3. CDR3 region: CASSLERANEKLFF. The CDR3 bases are TGCGCCAGCAGCTTGGAACGGGCTAATGAAAAACTGTTTTTT. The chain couples TRBV5-1 to TRBJ1-4; D is unresolved. The CDR3 extends over 14 amino acids. V shed 0 bases and J shed 3 bases, with 6 bases lying between them. Per germline, CDR1 SGHRS and CDR2 YFSETQ.

V is TRBV4-3 and J is TRBJ2-2, with 9 bases lining up with TRBD2. The V gene's germline CDR1 is LGHNA and CDR2 YSLEER. CDR3 length: 17 residues. Losses at the gene ends were 4 bases for V and 3 bases for J; bases not matched to a gene: 9. CDR3 bases: TGCGCCAGCAGCCTTCTTTTTAGCGGGGGACACACCGGGGAGCTGTTTTTT. Its protein is CASSLLFSGGHTGELFF.

The V gene is TRBV29-1, the J gene TRBJ2-1, with TRBD1 matching 9 bases. The CDR3 is 11 amino acids. The ends lost 7 bases at V and 15 bases at J; junction bases unmatched: 10. Germline values: CDR1 SQVTM, CDR2 ANQGSEA. CDR3 in amino acids: CSAESGTGLFF. The CDR3 nucleotides read TGCAGCGCCGAATCCGGGACAGGGCTGTTCTTC.

The chain employs TRBV19 and TRBJ1-5, with D unresolved. V lost 9 bases, J lost 2 bases, and 14 bases lay in between. Germline values: CDR1 LNHDA, CDR2 SQIVND (reference sequence). The CDR3 contains 14 residues. CDR3 DNA sequence: TGTGCCAGCCGTAGGGAACAGCGCAATCAGCCCCAGCATTTT. Protein: CASRREQRNQPQHF.

The J gene is TRBJ2-1, the V gene TRBV15, with 8 nucleotides matching TRBD1. Germline assignment: CDR1 LNHNV and CDR2 YYDKDF (reference sequence). CDR3 length equals 14 residues. V lost 1 base to trimming and J lost 8 bases; unmatched junction nucleotides: 4. The CDR3 spells CATSRGTGLYEQFF. The CDR3 bases are TGTGCCACCAGCAGAGGGACAGGGTTGTATGAGCAGTTCTTC.

This clone has a handful of counts. The V call is TRBV28, the J call TRBJ2-1; D is uncertain. The CDR3 consists of 15 residues. From germline, CDR1 is MDHEN and CDR2 SYDVKM. V was pared by 3 bases and J by 2 bases, with 11 bases between. The CDR3 bases are TGTGCCAGCAGTTTTACTACCGAGACCTACAATGAGCAGTTCTTC. Translation: CASSFTTETYNEQFF.

In this sample, this clone turned up a few times. The rearrangement joins TRBV15 to TRBJ1-2; maybe TRBD1 (5 bases). The CDR3 covers 18 residues. CDR1 and CDR2 from the germline V gene are LNHNV and YYDKDF (reference sequence). Trimming took off 4 bases at V and 4 bases at J, with 25 bases between the two ends. The CDR3 nucleotides read TGTGCCACCAGCACCGGGAGGTTCGCGGGGCTTGGTGGCTATGGCTACACCTTC. Its protein product is CATSTGRFAGLGGYGYTF.

This rearrangement joins TRBV5-1 to TRBJ1-3; 7 nucleotides agree with TRBD1. CDR3 length: 14 residues. Per germline, CDR1 SGHRS and CDR2 YFSETQ. Trimming removed 3 bases from V and 4 bases from J; junction bases left unmatched: 4. CDR3 residues: CASSYTGQGNTIYF. The CDR3 nucleotides are TGCGCCAGCAGCTATACGGGACAGGGAAACACCATATATTTT.

The chain joins TRBV5-6 to TRBJ2-5; D unclear. This CDR3 has 15 residues. CDR1 SGHDT and CDR2 YYEEEE come from the germline V gene. Trimming left V 1 base short and J 5 bases short, with 15 bases between. In nucleotides, the CDR3 is TGTGCCAGCAGCTTGCACGCCGGAGTGATGGAGACCCAGTACTTC. It yields the protein CASSLHAGVMETQYF.

V usage is TRBV12-5 and J usage is TRBJ1-5; possibly TRBD1 for D (5 bases). Germline V CDR1 and CDR2: LGHNT, FRNRAP. The CDR3 contains 16 residues. Trimming pared 4 bases from V and 0 bases from J, leaving 13 bases between. CDR3 residues: CASGYGADVSNQPQHF. CDR3 nucleotide sequence: TGTGCTAGTGGTTACGGGGCGGATGTTAGCAATCAGCCCCAGCATTTT.

There are a few counts of this clone. The chain employs TRBV5-1 and TRBJ1-5, with D maybe TRBD1 (6 bases). V was trimmed by 0 bases and J by 5 bases, leaving 15 bases between them. From germline, CDR1 is SGHRS and CDR2 YFSETQ. This CDR3 spans 16 amino acids. The CDR3 bases are TGCGCCAGCAGCTTGGCCGGTCGGGGGCGGGATCAGCCCCAGCATTTT. Translated, it gives CASSLAGRGRDQPQHF.

The chain couples TRBV19 to TRBJ2-3, with 12 nucleotides matching TRBD2. V lost 5 bases to trimming and J lost 9 bases; unmatched junction nucleotides: 15. Germline CDR1 reads LNHDA; CDR2 reads SQIVND (reference sequence). The CDR3 extends over 17 amino acids. CDR3 coding DNA: TGTGCCAGTAGTGCCCCCCTAGCGGGAGGGCCGAGTGGGACGCAGTATTTT. The encoded protein is CASSAPLAGGPSGTQYF.

The V and J genes are TRBV10-1 and TRBJ2-5; D may match TRBD1 or TRBD2 (7 bases each). Germline assignment: CDR1 WNHNN and CDR2 SYGVQD (reference sequence). Trimming shortened V by 0 bases and J by 5 bases, and 13 bases separated the two germline ends. The CDR3 has 15 residues. CDR3 residues: CASSESSRGGETQYF. In nucleotides, the CDR3 is TGCGCCAGCAGTGAGTCGTCCAGGGGGGGCGAGACCCAGTACTTC.

The rearrangement joins TRBV4-2 to TRBJ2-7, with 13 bases that match TRBD2. V lost 6 bases, J lost 3 bases, and 8 bases stayed unmatched. Germline CDR1 LGHNA, CDR2 YNFKEQ. This CDR3 is built from 16 residues. CDR3 protein: CASSRFGTSGIYEQYF. For the CDR3, the DNA is TGTGCCAGCAGTCGATTCGGGACTAGCGGGATCTACGAGCAGTACTTC.

CDR3 sequence reads: CASSQDWGLNQPQHF. The CDR3, as DNA: TGCGCCAGCAGCCAAGATTGGGGACTCAATCAGCCCCAGCATTTT. The chain couples TRBV4-3 to TRBJ1-5, with D perhaps matching TRBD1 (5 bases). CDR3 length equals 15 residues. CDR1 LGHNA and CDR2 YSLEER come from the germline V gene. V was shortened by 0 bases and J by 3 bases, with 9 bases between the two germline ends.

The rearrangement links TRBV10-3 to TRBJ2-7; possible D gene TRBD1, 5 bases. The CDR3 extends over 11 amino acids. Germline V gene sequence: CDR1 ENHRY, CDR2 SYGVKD. The V end was cut by 3 bases, the J end by 6 bases, with 6 bases between. CDR3 DNA sequence: TGTGCCATCAGTGAAGGGGCCGAGCAGTACTTC. It yields the protein CAISEGAEQYF.

The chain employs TRBV9 and TRBJ2-3; D is unresolved. V dropped 4 bases and J dropped 0 bases, with 27 bases sitting between them. The CDR3 runs 20 residues. Germline lookup yields CDR1 SGDLS and CDR2 YYNGEE. In nucleotides, the CDR3 is TGTGCCAGCAGCTCATCCTATTGGTATGGGATGGCAACTAGCACAGATACGCAGTATTTT. It codes for CASSSSYWYGMATSTDTQYF. The full variable domain, rest sourced from reference TRBV9 and TRBJ2-3, is DSGVTQTPKHLITATGQRVTLRCSPRSGDLSVYWYQQSLDQGLQFLIQYYNGEERAKGNILERFSAQQFPDLHSELNLSSLELGDSALYFCASSSSYWYGMATSTDTQYFGPGTRLTVL.

This clone was counted a few times. The chain has TRBV19 and TRBJ1-5, with TRBD1 as a possible D gene (6 bases). Germline assignment: CDR1 LNHDA and CDR2 SQIVND (reference sequence). This CDR3 spans 14 amino acids. Trimming left V 6 bases short and J 6 bases short, with 15 bases between. The CDR3 nucleotides read TGTGCCAGTAGATTAGGGGGTTTTGGTCAGCCCCAGCATTTT. Protein: CASRLGGFGQPQHF. The entire variable domain, with the rest obtained from reference TRBV19 and TRBJ1-5, is as follows: DGGITQSPKYLFRKEGQNVTLSCEQNLNHDAMYWYRQDPGQGLRLIYYSQIVNDFQKGDIAEGYSVSREKKESFPLTVTSAQKNPTAFYLCASRLGGFGQPQHFGDGTRLSIL.

The rearrangement uses TRBV27 and TRBJ1-1; the D is unclear. CDR1 and CDR2 from the germline V gene are MNHEY and SMNVEV (reference sequence). This CDR3 region has 14 residues. V lost 7 bases, J lost 3 bases, and 15 bases lay in between. CDR3 sequence reads: CASTQSRDHTEAFF. CDR3 nucleotides: TGTGCCAGCACCCAATCTAGAGATCACACTGAAGCTTTCTTT.

The V gene is TRBV6-6, the J gene TRBJ1-1; D call uncertain. The CDR3 length is 12 residues. CDR1 MNHNY and CDR2 SVGAGI come from the germline V gene (reference sequence). Trimming removed 6 bases from V and 1 base from J, with 6 bases in between. The CDR3 loop is CASRSSNTEAFF. The CDR3 region has the DNA TGTGCCAGCAGGTCTTCGAACACTGAAGCTTTCTTT.